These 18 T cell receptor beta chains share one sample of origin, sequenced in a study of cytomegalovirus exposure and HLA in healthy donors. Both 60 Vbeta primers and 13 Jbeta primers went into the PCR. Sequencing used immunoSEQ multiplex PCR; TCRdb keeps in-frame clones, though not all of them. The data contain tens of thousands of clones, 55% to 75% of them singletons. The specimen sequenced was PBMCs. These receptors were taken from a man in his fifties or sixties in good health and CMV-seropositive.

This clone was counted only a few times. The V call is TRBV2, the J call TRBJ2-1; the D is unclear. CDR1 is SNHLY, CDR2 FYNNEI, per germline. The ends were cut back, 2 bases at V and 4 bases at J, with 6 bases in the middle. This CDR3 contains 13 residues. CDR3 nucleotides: TGTGCCAGCAGTGAAAACAGTTACAATGAGCAGTTCTTC. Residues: CASSENSYNEQFF.

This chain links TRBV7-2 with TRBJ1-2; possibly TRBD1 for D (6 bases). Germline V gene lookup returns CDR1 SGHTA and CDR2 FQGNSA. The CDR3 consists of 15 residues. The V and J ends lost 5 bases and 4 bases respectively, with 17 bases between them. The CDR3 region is CASSPWGQGTYGYTF. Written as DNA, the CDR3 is TGTGCCAGCAGCCCATGGGGTCAGGGGACCTATGGCTACACCTTC.

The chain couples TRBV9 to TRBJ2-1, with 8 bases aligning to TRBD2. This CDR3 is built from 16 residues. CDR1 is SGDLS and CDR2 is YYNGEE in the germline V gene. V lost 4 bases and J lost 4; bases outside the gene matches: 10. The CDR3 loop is CASSIAGGELYNEQFF. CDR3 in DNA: TGTGCCAGCAGCATAGCCGGGGGGGAGCTTTACAATGAGCAGTTCTTC.

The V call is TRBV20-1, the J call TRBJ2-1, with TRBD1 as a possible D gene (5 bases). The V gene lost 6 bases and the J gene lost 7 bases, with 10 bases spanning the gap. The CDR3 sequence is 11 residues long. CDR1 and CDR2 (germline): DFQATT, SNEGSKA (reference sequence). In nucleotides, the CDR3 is TGCAGTGCCAGGGTTGGTAATGAGCAGTTCTTC. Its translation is CSARVGNEQFF.

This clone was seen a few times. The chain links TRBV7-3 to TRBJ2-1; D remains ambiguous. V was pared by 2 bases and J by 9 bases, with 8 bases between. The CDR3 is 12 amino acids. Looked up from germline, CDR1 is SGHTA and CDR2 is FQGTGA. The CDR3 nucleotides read TGTGCCAGCAGCTTACCCCTTTCTGAGCAGTTCTTC. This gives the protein CASSLPLSEQFF.

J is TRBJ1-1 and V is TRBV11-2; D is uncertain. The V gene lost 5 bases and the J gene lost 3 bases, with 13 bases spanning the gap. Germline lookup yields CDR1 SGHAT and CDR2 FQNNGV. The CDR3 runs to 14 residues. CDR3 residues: CASSTTIGDTEAFF. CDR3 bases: TGTGCCAGCAGCACCACCATCGGGGACACTGAAGCTTTCTTT.

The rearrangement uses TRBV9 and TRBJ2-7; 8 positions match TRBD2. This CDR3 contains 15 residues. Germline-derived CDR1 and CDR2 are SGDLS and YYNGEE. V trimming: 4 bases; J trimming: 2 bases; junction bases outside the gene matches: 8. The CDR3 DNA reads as TGTGCCAGCAGCCCCCGGGGGGGCTCGACCTACGAGCAGTACTTC. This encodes CASSPRGGSTYEQYF.

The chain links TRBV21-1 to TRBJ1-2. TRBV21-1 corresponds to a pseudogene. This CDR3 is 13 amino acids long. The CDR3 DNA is TGTGCCAGCAGCAGGAGGCAGTTATATGGCTACACCTTC. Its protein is CASSRRQLYGYTF.

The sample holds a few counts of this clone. CDR3 coding DNA: TGTGCCAGCAGCGGTTTGAACAGGGGGCGGGATGGCTACACCTTC. Translating it yields CASSGLNRGRDGYTF. This sequence joins TRBV9 and TRBJ1-2; the match to TRBD1 covers 9 bases. The germline CDR1 and CDR2 sequences are SGDLS and YYNGEE. This CDR3 region has 15 residues. J gave up 6 bases and V 3 bases, and 9 bases lay outside the gene matches.

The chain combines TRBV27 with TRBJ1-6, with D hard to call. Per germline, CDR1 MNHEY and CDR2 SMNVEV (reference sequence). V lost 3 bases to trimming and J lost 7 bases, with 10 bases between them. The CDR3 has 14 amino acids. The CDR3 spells CASSLGSTNSPLHF. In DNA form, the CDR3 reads TGTGCCAGCAGTTTGGGCAGTACCAATTCACCCCTCCACTTT.

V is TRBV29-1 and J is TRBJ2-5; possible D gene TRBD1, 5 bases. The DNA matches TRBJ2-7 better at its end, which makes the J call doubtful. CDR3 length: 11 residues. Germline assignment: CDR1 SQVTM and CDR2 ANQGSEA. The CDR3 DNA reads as TGCAGCGTTGATGACAGCTACGAGCAGTACTTC. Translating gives CSVDDSYEQYF.

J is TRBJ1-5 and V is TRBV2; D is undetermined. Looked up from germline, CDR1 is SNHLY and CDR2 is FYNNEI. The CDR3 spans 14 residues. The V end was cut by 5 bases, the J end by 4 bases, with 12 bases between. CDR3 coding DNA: TGTGCCAGCAGTCAGGAGGCAGATAATCAGCCCCAGCATTTT. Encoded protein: CASSQEADNQPQHF.

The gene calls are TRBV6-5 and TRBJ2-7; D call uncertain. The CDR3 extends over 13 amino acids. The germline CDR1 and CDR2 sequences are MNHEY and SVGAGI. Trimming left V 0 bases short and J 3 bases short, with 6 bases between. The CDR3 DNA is TGTGCCAGCAGTTACTCCCCTAACTACGAGCAGTACTTC. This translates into CASSYSPNYEQYF.

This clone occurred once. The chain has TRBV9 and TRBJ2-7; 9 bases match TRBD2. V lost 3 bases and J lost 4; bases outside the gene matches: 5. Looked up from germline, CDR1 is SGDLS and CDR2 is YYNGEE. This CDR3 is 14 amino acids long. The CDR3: CASSAGTSMYEQYF. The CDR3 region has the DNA TGTGCCAGCAGCGCCGGGACTAGCATGTACGAGCAGTACTTC.

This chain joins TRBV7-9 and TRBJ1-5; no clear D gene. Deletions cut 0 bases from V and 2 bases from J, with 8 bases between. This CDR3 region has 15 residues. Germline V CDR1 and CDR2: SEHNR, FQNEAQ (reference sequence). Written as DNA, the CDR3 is TGTGCCAGCAGCTTAGCAATCGGGGGCAATCAGCCCCAGCATTTT. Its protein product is CASSLAIGGNQPQHF.

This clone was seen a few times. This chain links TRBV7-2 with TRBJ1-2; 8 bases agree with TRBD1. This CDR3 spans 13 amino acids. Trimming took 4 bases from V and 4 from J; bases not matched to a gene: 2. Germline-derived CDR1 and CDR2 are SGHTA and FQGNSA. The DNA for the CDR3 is TGTGCCAGCAGCTGGACAGGGAGCTATGGCTACACCTTC. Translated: CASSWTGSYGYTF.

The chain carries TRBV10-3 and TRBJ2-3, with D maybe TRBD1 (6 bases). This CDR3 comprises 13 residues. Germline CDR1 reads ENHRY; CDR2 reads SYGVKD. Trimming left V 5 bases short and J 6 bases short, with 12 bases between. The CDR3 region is CAISIQGPDTQYF. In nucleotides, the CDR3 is TGTGCCATCAGTATACAGGGACCTGATACGCAGTATTTT.

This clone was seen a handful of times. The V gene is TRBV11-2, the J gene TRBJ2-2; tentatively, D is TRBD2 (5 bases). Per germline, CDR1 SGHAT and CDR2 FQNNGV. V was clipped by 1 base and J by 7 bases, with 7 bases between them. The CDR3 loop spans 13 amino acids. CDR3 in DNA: TGTGCCAGCAGCTTAGTTGGAGGCGGGGAGCTGTTTTTT. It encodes CASSLVGGGELFF.